These 27 T cell receptor beta chains were all obtained from the same sample, sequenced in a study of T cells in Graves' hyperthyroidism and ophthalmopathy. RNA transcripts served as the template for amplifying TCR beta CDR3 regions. HTBI primers drove first-round RT-PCR of the TCR CDR3. TCRdb called the multiplex PCR reads again in MiXCR, with one record for every CDR3 protein. The top ten clones hold approximately 50% of a sample with over 200,000 distinct CDR3 sequences, about 15% of them seen once. Sequenced: blood. These TCRs come from a man aged 45-65 years with Graves' hyperthyroidism.

Worth noting for this clonotype: This may be a read error: a much more frequent sequence differs by one nucleotide. The chain is built from TRBV28 and TRBJ1-2; D remains ambiguous. The CDR3 runs to 14 residues. Per the germline V gene, CDR1 is MDHEN and CDR2 is SYDVKM. CDR3 DNA: TGTGCCAGCAGTTTGTTGGAGGTTAACTATGGCTGCACCTTC. Translation: CASSLLEVNYGCTF.

This chain's CDR3 is CASSGRDGATNEKLFF. CDR3 in DNA: TGTGCCAGTAGTGGAAGGGACGGTGCAACTAATGAAAAACTGTTTTTT. The V gene is TRBV19, the J gene TRBJ1-4, with D maybe TRBD1 (5 bases). V was clipped by 5 bases and J by 0 bases, with 13 bases between them. Germline V gene sequence: CDR1 LNHDA, CDR2 SQIVND (reference sequence). CDR3 length equals 16 residues. Variable domain in full (rest from reference TRBV19 and TRBJ1-4): DGGITQSPKYLFRKEGQNVTLSCEQNLNHDAMYWYRQDPGQGLRLIYYSQIVNDFQKGDIAEGYSVSREKKESFPLTVTSAQKNPTAFYLCASSGRDGATNEKLFFGSGTQLSVL.

A word on this clonotype: A clone one base away is much larger, so this may be a read error. The chain joins TRBV3-1 to TRBJ1-1; perhaps TRBD1 as D (6 bases). Germline values: CDR1 LGHDT, CDR2 YNNKEL (reference sequence). Trimming removed 1 base from V and 6 bases from J, with 12 bases in between. This CDR3 is built from 14 residues. CDR3 loop: CASSQVGGWSEAFF. CDR3 DNA sequence: TGTGCCAGCAGCCAAGTGGGGGGCTGGTCTGAAGCTTTCTTT.

This clonotype appeared a few times. The V call is TRBV19, the J call TRBJ2-5; no definite D call. The CDR3 runs to 13 residues. The germline gives CDR1 LNHDA, CDR2 SQIVND (reference sequence). Trimming took 2 bases from V and 2 from J, leaving 6 bases between them. The CDR3 is CASSIMDQETQYF. As DNA, the CDR3 is TGTGCCAGTAGTATAATGGATCAAGAGACCCAGTACTTC.

This clonotype was detected many times. This chain links TRBV12-5 with TRBJ1-1, with D possibly matching TRBD1 (5 bases). CDR1 is LGHNT and CDR2 is FRNRAP in the germline V gene. The V end lost 3 bases, the J end lost 0 bases, and 8 bases lay between the germline ends. The CDR3 runs to 14 residues. The CDR3 DNA follows: TGTGCTAGTGGTTTAGCAGGGATGAACACTGAAGCTTTCTTT. The encoded protein is CASGLAGMNTEAFF.

This clonotype was observed a few times. The gene calls are TRBV5-1 and TRBJ1-4, with D possibly TRBD1 on 5 matching bases. The CDR3 consists of 14 residues. V lost 3 bases and J lost 7, with 13 bases in between. CDR1 is SGHRS and CDR2 is YFSETQ in the germline V gene. This CDR3 reads CASSSSGTPEKLFF. DNA for the CDR3: TGCGCCAGCAGCTCCTCCGGGACCCCTGAAAAACTGTTTTTT.

Only a few counts were recorded for this clonotype. This rearrangement joins TRBV5-1 to TRBJ2-3; D is uncertain. Germline loops: CDR1 SGHRS, CDR2 YFSETQ. The CDR3 is made up of 15 amino acids. Trimming shortened V by 0 bases and J by 3 bases, and 11 bases separated the two germline ends. Here the CDR3 reads CASSLDVGFTDTQYF. The CDR3 DNA sequence: TGCGCCAGCAGCTTGGATGTCGGGTTTACAGATACGCAGTATTTT.

J is TRBJ2-1 and V is TRBV30; 9 positions agree with TRBD2. J gave up 2 bases and V 7 bases, and 15 bases lay outside the gene matches. Germline loops: CDR1 GTSNPN, CDR2 SVGIG (reference sequence). The CDR3 extends over 17 amino acids. In DNA form, the CDR3 reads TGTGCCTTGGGAACTAGCGGGCTCCCGGGCCCCTACAATGAGCAGTTCTTC. Translation gives CALGTSGLPGPYNEQFF.

The sample holds many counts of this clonotype. V usage is TRBV2 and J usage is TRBJ2-7; 8 bases are a match to TRBD1. The CDR3 runs to 15 residues. Trimming at V came to 5 bases and at J to 4 bases, leaving 10 bases not matched to a gene. Per the germline V gene, CDR1 is SNHLY and CDR2 is FYNNEI. The CDR3 here is CASSPRSGGVYEQYF. Here the CDR3 DNA reads TGTGCCAGCAGTCCTCGGTCAGGGGGCGTGTACGAGCAGTACTTC.

V is TRBV2 and J is TRBJ2-3, with a possible D match to TRBD2 (5 bases). Germline loops: CDR1 SNHLY, CDR2 FYNNEI. V was shortened by 6 bases and J by 6 bases, with 19 bases between the two germline ends. There are 15 residues in the CDR3. The CDR3 bases are TGTGCCAGCAGGGGAGTAGTTATAGAACATGATACGCAGTATTTT. The encoded protein is CASRGVVIEHDTQYF. Filled out from reference TRBV2 and TRBJ2-3, the complete variable domain reads EPEVTQTPSHQVTQMGQEVILRCVPISNHLYFYWYRQILGQKVEFLVSFYNNEISEKSEIFDDQFSVERPDGSNFTLKIRSTKLEDSAMYFCASRGVVIEHDTQYFGPGTRLTVL.

The table lists this clonotype with many counts. The DNA of the CDR3 is TGTGCCAGCAGGGGACAGGGAAATTCACCCCTCCACTTT. This translates into CASRGQGNSPLHF. The chain couples TRBV6-1 to TRBJ1-6, with 9 bases lining up with TRBD1. The CDR3 consists of 13 residues. Trimming cost V 6 bases and J 7 bases; bases outside gene matches: 1. The germline V gene has CDR1 MNHNS and CDR2 SASEGT.

This clonotype was counted at least ten times. The chain has TRBV7-6 and TRBJ2-7; D possibly corresponds to TRBD1 (6 bases). The CDR3 is 16 amino acids. V lost 5 bases and J lost 0, with 17 bases in between. In germline, CDR1 is SGHVS, CDR2 FNYEAQ. The CDR3 nucleotides read TGTGCCAGCAGCCGTACAGGGTCGATGAGCTCCTACGAGCAGTACTTC. Translation gives CASSRTGSMSSYEQYF.

CDR3 residues: CASTSGPMEQYF. The DNA of the CDR3 is TGTGCCAGTACCTCCGGGCCCATGGAGCAGTACTTC. The chain carries TRBV28 and TRBJ2-7, with D uncertain. Germline V gene lookup returns CDR1 MDHEN and CDR2 SYDVKM. The CDR3 length is 12 residues. V lost 9 bases to trimming and J lost 7 bases, with 16 bases between them.

This clonotype was detected ten times or more. The gene calls are TRBV12-3 or TRBV12-4 and TRBJ2-3, with D perhaps TRBD1 or TRBD2 (5 bases each). V was trimmed by 6 bases and J by 6 bases, leaving 19 bases between them. The CDR3 has 15 amino acids. CDR3 region: CASSTGTRSRDTQYF. Here the CDR3 DNA reads TGTGCCAGCAGCACCGGGACGAGGAGTAGGGATACGCAGTATTTT.

The V and J genes are TRBV18 and TRBJ1-1, with D possibly matching TRBD1 (5 bases). Trimming stripped 8 bases from V and 5 bases from J, with 6 bases between. Looked up from germline, CDR1 is KGHSH and CDR2 is LQKENI. The CDR3 has 10 amino acids. CDR3 loop: CASGGTEAFF. The CDR3 nucleotides read TGTGCCAGCGGGGGGACTGAAGCTTTCTTT.

Of note for this clonotype: A much larger clone differs from this one at a single base, so this may be a read error. This sequence joins TRBV28 and TRBJ2-7, with D unclear. Germline CDR1 is MDHEN and CDR2 is SYDVKM. The CDR3 is 12 residues long. The CDR3 sequence is CASQSFSYGQYF. CDR3 coding DNA: TGTGCCAGCCAATCATTCTCCTACGGGCAGTACTTC.

At least ten counts were recorded for this clonotype. V usage is TRBV5-1 and J usage is TRBJ2-7; D unresolved. This CDR3 contains 12 residues. Trimming removed 1 base from V and 4 bases from J, with 6 bases in between. Looked up from germline, CDR1 is SGHRS and CDR2 is YFSETQ. The CDR3, as DNA: TGCGCCAGCAGCTTGACAGATTACGAGCAGTACTTC. It translates to CASSLTDYEQYF.

The J gene is TRBJ2-1, the V gene TRBV10-2; D might be TRBD1 (5 bases). V was pared by 4 bases and J by 0 bases, with 7 bases between. Germline lookup yields CDR1 WSHSY and CDR2 SAAADI. The CDR3 runs to 14 residues. CDR3 in DNA: TGCGCCAGCAGTGGACAGAGCTCCTACAATGAGCAGTTCTTC. Amino acids: CASSGQSSYNEQFF.

V and J are TRBV4-1 and TRBJ1-3; TRBD1 is a possible D gene (5 bases). CDR1 MGHRA and CDR2 YSYEKL come from the germline V gene. This CDR3 region has 16 residues. The V end was cut by 4 bases, the J end by 0 bases, with 13 bases between. CDR3 coding DNA: TGCGCCAGCAGCCCGTTCAGGGAGACCTCTGGAAACACCATATATTTT. Amino acid sequence: CASSPFRETSGNTIYF.

The J gene is TRBJ2-1, the V gene TRBV7-9; no firm D call. The ends were cut back, 1 base at V and 5 bases at J, with 3 bases in the middle. This CDR3 has 12 amino acids. Germline CDR1 reads SEHNR; CDR2 reads FQNEAQ (reference sequence). CDR3 region: CASSLGHNEQFF. The CDR3, as DNA: TGTGCCAGCAGCTTAGGTCACAATGAGCAGTTCTTC. The full variable domain, its missing parts supplied by reference TRBV7-9 and TRBJ2-1, is DTGVSQNPRHKITKRGQNVTFRCDPISEHNRLYWYRQTLGQGPEFLTYFQNEAQLEKSRLLSDRFSAERPKGSFSTLEIQRTEQGDSAMYLCASSLGHNEQFFGPGTRLTVL.

This clonotype has ten or more counts. This sequence joins TRBV10-3 and TRBJ2-1; no clear D gene. Germline V lookup: CDR1 ENHRY, CDR2 SYGVKD. Trimming took off 3 bases at V and 4 bases at J, with 4 bases between the two ends. The CDR3 loop spans 12 amino acids. In DNA, the CDR3 is TGTGCCATCAGTGAAGGGTACAATGAGCAGTTCTTC. It translates to CAISEGYNEQFF.

The sample holds a few counts of this clonotype. CDR3 bases: TGCAGCGTTGTGGCTAGCGGGAGTATGCGGACCCAGTACTTC. Its protein product is CSVVASGSMRTQYF. The chain uses TRBV29-1 and TRBJ2-5; 10 bases line up with TRBD2. CDR3 length: 14 residues. The junction had 9 bases not matched to a gene; V was cut back by 4 bases and J by 7 bases. Germline V CDR1 and CDR2: SQVTM, ANQGSEA.

This clonotype has only a few counts. The CDR3 loop reads CAISESGEQFF. CDR3 sequence (DNA): TGTGCCATCAGTGAGTCTGGGGAGCAGTTCTTC. V usage is TRBV10-3 and J usage is TRBJ2-1; D gene uncertain. V was pared by 0 bases and J by 10 bases, with 4 bases between. The V gene's germline CDR1 is ENHRY and CDR2 SYGVKD. There are 11 residues in the CDR3.

The chain couples TRBV15 to TRBJ2-7; 8 nucleotides align to TRBD2. This CDR3 has 13 residues. Trimming took 7 bases from V and 0 from J; bases not matched to a gene: 2. Germline V gives CDR1 LNHNV, CDR2 YYDKDF (reference sequence). The CDR3 here is CATKLADSYEQYF. Here the CDR3 DNA reads TGTGCCACCAAACTAGCGGACTCCTACGAGCAGTACTTC.

The genes are TRBV19 and TRBJ1-1; unclear D gene. Germline values: CDR1 LNHDA, CDR2 SQIVND (reference sequence). The CDR3 spans 13 residues. V lost 7 bases and J 5 bases, leaving 14 bases between the germline ends. CDR3 coding DNA: TGTGCCAGTAAACGGAGGGAGGGAACTGAAGCTTTCTTT. Translation gives CASKRREGTEAFF.

A remark on this clonotype: This may stem from a read error, because a much larger clone lies one nucleotide away. V and J are TRBV11-2 and TRBJ1-5; D unresolved. The CDR3 is 15 amino acids. Germline V gene data show CDR1 as SGHAT and CDR2 as FQNNGV. Written as DNA, the CDR3 is TGTGCCGGCAGCTTAGGTGGTTGGCGGGATCAGCCCCAGCATTTT. Translating gives CAGSLGGWRDQPQHF.

This clonotype has a handful of counts. The chain links TRBV12-3 or TRBV12-4 to TRBJ2-3, with D possibly being TRBD2 (6 bases). This CDR3 is built from 15 residues. V gave up 3 bases and J gave up 3 bases, with 13 bases separating them. CDR3 loop: CASSFLLGTTDTQYF. The CDR3, as DNA: TGTGCCAGCAGTTTCCTCCTCGGGACTACAGATACGCAGTATTTT.